This TCR beta chain derives from a study of technical replicates of blood from a few donors. CDR3 length equals 12 residues. CDR1 and CDR2 from the germline V gene are MNHEY and SVGAGI. Trimming cost V 7 bases and J 5 bases, with 9 bases left between them. The method was immunoSEQ multiplex PCR; TCRdb's version includes in-frame clones alone and lacks a portion of them. The sample gives 60,000 to 90,000 clones, approximately 97% of which show up once; about 0.27% is in the top ten. The rearrangement uses TRBV6-5 and TRBJ1-5; unclear D gene. Sequences were obtained from T cells isolated from PBMCs. The source of this sequence is a human donor in good health. CDR3 bases: TGTGCCAGCACCACCGGGGATCAGCCCCAGCATTTT. This sequence encodes CASTTGDQPQHF.